This T cell receptor (beta chain) was observed in a study of cytomegalovirus exposure and HLA in healthy donors. In the study overall: An early data release held some 85 million unique TCRs from HLA-typed donors. Clustering assigned 70% to 90% of the approximately 430 genotyped donors to the Caucasian-associated ancestry cluster.

On this clone: The antigen is undetermined.

Regarding the study as a whole: Later, an analysis showed that TCR beta chains associated with HLA were more clonally expanded than others that were equally common.

The germline V gene has CDR1 KGHSH and CDR2 LQKENI. The ends lost 3 bases at V and 6 bases at J; junction bases unmatched: 5. The CDR3 length is 14 residues. Regarding donors, all were healthy bone marrow donors. The PCR employed 60 Vbeta primers together with 13 Jbeta primers. The repertoire was sequenced with immunoSEQ multiplex PCR; TCRdb's copy has only in-frame clones and lacks some. The sample lists roughly 120,000 clones; over 60% were seen once. Sequencing input: PBMCs. V is TRBV18 and J is TRBJ1-2, with 9 bases that match TRBD1. The receptor was derived from a man aged 30 to 45 in good health and CMV-seropositive. CDR3 in DNA: TGTGCCAGCTCACCCGGACAGGGGCCCGATGGCTACACCTTC. It yields the protein CASSPGQGPDGYTF.